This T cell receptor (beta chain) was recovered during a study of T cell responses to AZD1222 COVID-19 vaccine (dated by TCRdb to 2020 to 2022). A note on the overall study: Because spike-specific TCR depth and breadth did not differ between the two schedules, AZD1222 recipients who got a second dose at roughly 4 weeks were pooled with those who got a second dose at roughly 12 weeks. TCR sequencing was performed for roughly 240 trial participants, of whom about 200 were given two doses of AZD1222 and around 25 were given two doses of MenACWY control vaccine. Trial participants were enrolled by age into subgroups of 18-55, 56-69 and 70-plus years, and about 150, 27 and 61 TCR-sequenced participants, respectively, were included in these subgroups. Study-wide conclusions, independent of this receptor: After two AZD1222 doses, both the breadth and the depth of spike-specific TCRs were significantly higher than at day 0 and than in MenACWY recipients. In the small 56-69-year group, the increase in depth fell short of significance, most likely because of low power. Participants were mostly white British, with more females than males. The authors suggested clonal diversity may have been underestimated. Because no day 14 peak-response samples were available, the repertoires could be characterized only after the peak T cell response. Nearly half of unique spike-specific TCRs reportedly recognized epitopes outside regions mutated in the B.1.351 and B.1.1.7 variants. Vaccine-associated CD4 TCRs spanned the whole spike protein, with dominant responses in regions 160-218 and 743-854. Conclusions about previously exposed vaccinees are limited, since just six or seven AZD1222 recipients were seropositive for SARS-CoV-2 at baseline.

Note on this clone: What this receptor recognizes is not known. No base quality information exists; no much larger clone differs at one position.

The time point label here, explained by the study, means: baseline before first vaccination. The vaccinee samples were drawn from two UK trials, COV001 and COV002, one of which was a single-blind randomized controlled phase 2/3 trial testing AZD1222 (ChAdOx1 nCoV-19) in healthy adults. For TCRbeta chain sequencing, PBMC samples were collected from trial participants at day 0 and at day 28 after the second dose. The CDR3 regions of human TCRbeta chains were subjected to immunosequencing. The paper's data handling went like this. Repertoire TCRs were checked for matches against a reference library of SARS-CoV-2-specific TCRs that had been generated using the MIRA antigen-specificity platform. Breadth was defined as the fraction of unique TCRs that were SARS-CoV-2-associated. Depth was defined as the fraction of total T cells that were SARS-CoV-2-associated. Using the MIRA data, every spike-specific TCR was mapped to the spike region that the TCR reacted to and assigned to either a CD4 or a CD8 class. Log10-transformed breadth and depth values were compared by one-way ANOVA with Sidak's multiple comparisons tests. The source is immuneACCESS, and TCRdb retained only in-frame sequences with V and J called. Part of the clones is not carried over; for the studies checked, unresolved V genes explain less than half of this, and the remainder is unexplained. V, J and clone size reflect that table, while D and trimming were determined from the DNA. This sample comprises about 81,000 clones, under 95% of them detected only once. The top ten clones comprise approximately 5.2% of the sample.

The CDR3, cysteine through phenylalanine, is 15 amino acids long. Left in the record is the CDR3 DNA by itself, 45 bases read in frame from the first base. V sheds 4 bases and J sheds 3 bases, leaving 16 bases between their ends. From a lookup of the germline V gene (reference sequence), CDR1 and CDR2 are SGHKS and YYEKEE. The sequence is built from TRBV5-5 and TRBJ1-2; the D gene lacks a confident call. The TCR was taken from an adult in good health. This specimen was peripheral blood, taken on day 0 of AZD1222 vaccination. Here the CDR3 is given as CASSGGPRLDYGYTF. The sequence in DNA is TGTGCCAGCAGCGGAGGACCGCGTCTGGACTATGGCTACACCTTC.